This T cell receptor beta chain originates from a study of blood T cell repertoires in COVID-19 (TCRdb year 2020). Regarding the research as a whole: Samples covering the acute and convalescent phases of COVID-19 were provided by collaborators in the United States, Italy and Spain. The material from the prospective study consisted of cDNA or gDNA derived from T cells, B-cell-depleted T cells, or PBMCs. The dataset comprised deeply sampled blood TCRbeta repertoires from subjects exposed to, actively infected with, or recovered from COVID-19. A freely available public database, intended as a resource for researchers studying the immune response to SARS-CoV-2, is where the repertoires were released. The samples were drawn from two sources: the first 160 participants of the ongoing ImmuneRACE study, and 950 to 1,500 subjects contributed by 6 global collaborators. Nearly every sample came with metadata listing a de-identified subject ID, COVID-19 status, age in years and sex. Where available, HLA class I and class II types were obtained from metadata supplied by the sample provider rather than from assay-based typing. Summary of the overall study and its limitations: Clinical and demographic metadata were provided uncurated, with the amount varying by source and participant.

Concerning this clone itself: Its antigen remains undetermined. One base away there is no much larger clone; base qualities are not given.

TCRbeta CDR3 regions were amplified from genomic DNA using the immunoSEQ Assay, a bias-controlled multiplex PCR. The authors' analysis ran thus. The number of nucleated cells in each sample was estimated by amplification of reference gene primers within the assay. To quantify the absolute abundance of each unique TCRbeta CDR3 rearrangement, sequence reads were collapsed and filtered. For each sample, productive Simpson clonality was calculated by taking the square root of Simpson's diversity index across productive rearrangements. Not all clones reach the TCRdb copy of this immuneACCESS table, which keeps in-frame sequences only. Checked studies attribute under half of the gap to unresolved V genes and leave the rest unexplained. That table furnishes V, J and clone size, whereas the DNA furnished D and trimming. For this sample the table gives tens of thousands of clones, of which about 90% were detected only once. Around 15% of the sample is in the top ten clones.

The collaborating institutions used their own protocols to collect whole blood in K2EDTA tubes. Collaborator samples were shipped for TCRbeta analysis as frozen whole blood, isolated PBMCs, or DNA extracted from either sample type. Germline trimming: 4 bases from V, 4 bases from J; junction bases outside gene matches: 1. Spanning cysteine to phenylalanine, the CDR3 consists of 13 amino acids. The kept DNA is CDR3 alone, 39 bases in frame from the first base. From the germline V gene, CDR1 is LGHNA and CDR2 is YSLEER. The sequence joins TRBV4-3 to TRBJ1-2, with 9 middle bases fitting TRBD1. Sequenced material: peripheral blood. This sequence originates from a human donor with active COVID-19. The donor label of this sample is uncertain. The nucleotide sequence is TGCGCCAGCAGCCCGGACAGGGGCTATGGCTACACCTTC. This is translated as CASSPDRGYGYTF.